A single sample is the source of the 32 T cell receptor beta chains below, sequenced in a study of regulatory T cells in long-lasting Graves disease. Indicated time point: persistent/refractory GD, antithyroid drugs over 5 years with positive TRAb. PBMC-derived RNA was used for the TCR library. In building TCR beta libraries, iRepertoire HTBI primers were used together with Arm-PCR of CDR3 regions. MiXCR, applied by TCRdb to the multiplex PCR reads, yields one record per CDR3 protein. Of 250,000 to 300,000 distinct CDR3 sequences in the sample, roughly a fifth are singletons; the top ten hold roughly 50%. Here the sequenced sample was peripheral blood mononuclear cells (PBMCs), taken when the disease was refractory, from a patient treated with antithyroid drugs. The receptors here all came from a female donor with Graves disease.

This clonotype appeared a few times. The chain is built from TRBV6-1 and TRBJ2-7, with a weak D call TRBD2 (5 bases). The V gene lost 3 bases and the J gene lost 4 bases, with 13 bases spanning the gap. The CDR3 sequence is 14 residues long. Germline loops: CDR1 MNHNS, CDR2 SASEGT. CDR3 protein: CASSDTRLGYEQYF. CDR3 coding DNA: TGTGCCAGCAGTGACACTAGATTAGGATACGAGCAGTACTTC.

The CDR3 region is CASSQGVARGDRDIQYF. CDR3 DNA: TGCGCCAGCAGCCAAGGTGTTGCCAGGGGCGATCGGGACATTCAGTACTTC. J is TRBJ2-4 and V is TRBV4-1; tentative D call: TRBD1 (6 bases). Deletions cut 1 base from V and 8 bases from J, with 21 bases between. Germline V gene sequence: CDR1 MGHRA, CDR2 YSYEKL. This CDR3 has 17 residues.

This clonotype was observed many times. The chain combines TRBV30 with TRBJ1-1; TRBD1 aligns across 7 bases. CDR3 length equals 13 residues. The J segment lost 6 bases and the V segment lost 1 base, leaving 5 bases of the junction unmatched. Germline V gene sequence: CDR1 GTSNPN, CDR2 SVGIG (reference sequence). CDR3: CAWSAHRGAEAFF. CDR3 nucleotides: TGTGCCTGGAGTGCGCACAGGGGCGCTGAAGCTTTCTTT.

This clonotype was picked up a small number of times. The gene calls are TRBV19 and TRBJ1-4, with no clear D. CDR1 and CDR2 (germline): LNHDA, SQIVND (reference sequence). Trimming removed 3 bases from V and 5 bases from J, with 10 bases in between. The CDR3 spans 14 residues. CDR3 bases: TGTGCCAGTAGTATCGAGGGAAGAAATGAAAAACTGTTTTTT. It codes for CASSIEGRNEKLFF. Drawing the rest from reference TRBV19 and TRBJ1-4, the complete variable domain is DGGITQSPKYLFRKEGQNVTLSCEQNLNHDAMYWYRQDPGQGLRLIYYSQIVNDFQKGDIAEGYSVSREKKESFPLTVTSAQKNPTAFYLCASSIEGRNEKLFFGSGTQLSVL.

V usage is TRBV28 and J usage is TRBJ2-3, with TRBD2 matching over 8 bases. CDR1 and CDR2 from the germline V gene are MDHEN and SYDVKM. CDR3 length equals 15 residues. With 6 bases clipped from V and 0 bases from J, the junction kept 5 bases outside the gene matches. This CDR3 reads CASSSGGESTDTQYF. DNA for the CDR3: TGTGCCAGCAGCTCGGGGGGGGAGAGCACAGATACGCAGTATTTT.

About this clonotype itself: A far larger clone is one base from this, pointing to a likely read error. V gene TRBV14 combines with J gene TRBJ1-5; no clear D. This CDR3 is built from 13 residues. The germline CDR1 and CDR2 sequences are SGHDN and FVKESK. This CDR3 is CAGSQDSNQPQHF. CDR3 DNA: TGTGCCGGCAGCCAAGACAGCAATCAGCCCCAGCATTTT.

This clonotype came up a few times. The CDR3 nucleotides are TGTGCCAGCAGCTTATGGGAAGAAGAGACCCAGTACTTC. The encoded protein is CASSLWEEETQYF. V usage is TRBV7-2 and J usage is TRBJ2-5; D gene ambiguous. Germline CDR1 and CDR2: SGHTA and FQGNSA. This CDR3 spans 13 amino acids. Deletions cut 2 bases from V and 3 bases from J, with 7 bases between.

This clonotype occurred many times. The chain's CDR3 is CASSLDIGGQDYGYTF. The DNA for the CDR3 is TGTGCCAGCAGTTTAGATATAGGAGGCCAGGACTATGGCTACACCTTC. V gene TRBV28 combines with J gene TRBJ1-2; no definite D call. V shed 2 bases and J shed 3 bases, with 16 bases lying between them. Germline V gene lookup returns CDR1 MDHEN and CDR2 SYDVKM. CDR3 size: 16 residues.

This sequence joins TRBV7-9 and TRBJ2-3, with 9 bases matching TRBD2. The CDR3 length is 15 residues. CDR1 SEHNR and CDR2 FQNEAQ come from the germline V gene (reference sequence). The V gene end was trimmed by 5 bases and the J gene end by 3 bases; junction bases not matched to a gene: 6. The CDR3 loop is CASSPAGGGTDTQYF. CDR3 DNA: TGTGCCAGCAGCCCAGCGGGAGGTGGGACAGATACGCAGTATTTT.

The chain employs TRBV6-1 and TRBJ2-2; perhaps TRBD2 as D (6 bases). From germline, CDR1 is MNHNS and CDR2 SASEGT. V lost 6 bases to trimming and J lost 3 bases, with 17 bases between them. The CDR3 is made up of 16 amino acids. The CDR3 DNA is TGTGCCAGCAGCCCCGGGGCTAGCGTTTACACCGGGGAGCTGTTTTTT. Residues: CASSPGASVYTGELFF.

This clonotype was observed a handful of times. V and J are TRBV19 and TRBJ1-4; the D is unclear. Germline V CDR1 and CDR2: LNHDA, SQIVND (reference sequence). Trimming pared 5 bases from V and 8 bases from J, leaving 9 bases between. The CDR3 has 12 amino acids. The CDR3 loop is CASSRTGEKLFF. CDR3 nucleotide sequence: TGTGCCAGTAGTCGGACGGGAGAAAAACTGTTTTTT.

The chain employs TRBV6-1 and TRBJ1-6, with D possibly matching TRBD1 (6 bases). V was cut by 7 bases and J by 10 bases, with 20 bases left in between. The germline gives CDR1 MNHNS, CDR2 SASEGT. The CDR3 runs 15 residues. CDR3 residues: CASTSGAGGRSPLHF. The CDR3 bases are TGTGCCAGCACCTCGGGGGCCGGGGGTAGATCACCCCTCCACTTT.

This clonotype occurred a few times. This chain links TRBV29-1 with TRBJ1-5; D perhaps matches TRBD1 (6 bases). The CDR3 runs to 13 residues. Germline CDR1 and CDR2: SQVTM and ANQGSEA. Trimming removed 6 bases from V and 3 bases from J, with 12 bases in between. CDR3 in amino acids: CSVRTAYNQPQHF. The CDR3 region has the DNA TGCAGCGTGAGGACAGCCTACAATCAGCCCCAGCATTTT.

In regard to this clonotype: One base away lies a much larger clone, so this may be a sequencing read error. The gene calls are TRBV7-2 and TRBJ1-4; unclear D gene. Germline CDR1 and CDR2: SGHTA and FQGNSA. Trimming left V 2 bases short and J 8 bases short, with 9 bases between. This CDR3 contains 13 residues. This CDR3 is CASSLQHGEKLFF. As DNA, the CDR3 is TGTGCCAGCAGCTTACAACACGGAGAAAAACTGTTTTTT.

This clonotype has only a few counts. The J gene is TRBJ2-3, the V gene TRBV30; 9 bases agree with TRBD2. CDR3 length: 16 residues. Germline lookup yields CDR1 GTSNPN and CDR2 SVGIG (reference sequence). V lost 3 bases to trimming and J lost 6 bases; unmatched junction nucleotides: 13. The CDR3 sequence is CAWSRSWREGLDTQYF. In DNA form, the CDR3 reads TGTGCCTGGAGCAGGTCCTGGCGGGAGGGCCTTGATACGCAGTATTTT.

This clonotype has only a few counts. The DNA for the CDR3 is TGTGCCAGCACCCCGTACAGGGGAAACACTGAAGCTTTCTTT. Translation gives CASTPYRGNTEAFF. The chain uses TRBV7-2 and TRBJ1-1; 7 nucleotides line up with TRBD1. Germline V lookup: CDR1 SGHTA, CDR2 FQGNSA. Trimming took 7 bases from V and 2 from J; bases not matched to a gene: 7. The CDR3 runs to 14 residues.

Remarks on this clonotype: Without the conserved terminal phenylalanine or tryptophan, this CDR3 likely stems from a read error. This rearrangement joins TRBV18 to TRBJ1-2; D ambiguous. The CDR3 consists of 13 residues. Per the germline V gene, CDR1 is KGHSH and CDR2 is LQKENI. The ends were cut back, 3 bases at V and 8 bases at J, with 13 bases in the middle. The CDR3 nucleotides are TGTGCCAGCTCACCCCCGGATCTGGGGGGCTACACCCTC. Translation: CASSPPDLGGYTL.

For the CDR3, the DNA is TGTGCCAGCAGTTCCAGGGGAGTAGAGACCCAGTACTTC. Amino acids: CASSSRGVETQYF. The genes are TRBV6-5 and TRBJ2-5; D possibly corresponds to TRBD1 (6 bases). The V gene lost 4 bases and the J gene lost 4 bases, with 10 bases spanning the gap. This CDR3 is built from 13 residues. CDR1 MNHEY and CDR2 SVGAGI come from the germline V gene.

As to this clonotype: One end of the junction is discordant with germline, which a read error may explain. The genes are TRBV27 and TRBJ2-5; 10 nucleotides align to TRBD1. CDR3 length: 15 residues. The germline gives CDR1 MNHEY, CDR2 SMNVEV (reference sequence). The CDR3 is CASSTRTGGVETRYF. CDR3 in DNA: TGTGCCAGCAGTACACGGACAGGGGGAGTGGAGACCCGGTACTTC.

This clonotype was observed a few times. The chain combines TRBV27 with TRBJ1-1; no firm D call. CDR3 length: 15 residues. V lost 2 bases and J lost 3, with 13 bases in between. Germline V lookup: CDR1 MNHEY, CDR2 SMNVEV (reference sequence). CDR3 region: CASSLRLARDTEAFF. The CDR3 bases are TGTGCCAGCAGTTTACGCCTGGCGCGGGACACTGAAGCTTTCTTT.

This clonotype has a handful of counts. The V gene is TRBV10-2, the J gene TRBJ2-5; D might be TRBD2 (7 bases). The CDR3 contains 15 residues. Germline CDR1 and CDR2: WSHSY and SAAADI. V lost 0 bases and J 4 bases, leaving 12 bases between the germline ends. The CDR3 DNA is TGCGCCAGCAGTGAGTCTACAGGGAGGGCAGAGACCCAGTACTTC. Its translation: CASSESTGRAETQYF.

This clonotype came up once. The J gene is TRBJ2-3, the V gene TRBV9, with no clear D. CDR1 is SGDLS, CDR2 YYNGEE, per germline. Trimming took off 2 bases at V and 2 bases at J, with 6 bases between the two ends. CDR3 length: 13 amino acids. The CDR3 DNA sequence: TGTGCCAGCAGCGTCCCCCCCACAGATACGCAGTATTTT. Its translation: CASSVPPTDTQYF.

This clonotype was picked up many times. The V and J genes are TRBV28 and TRBJ1-1, with D perhaps TRBD1 (5 bases). The CDR3 sequence is 14 residues long. The V gene's germline CDR1 is MDHEN and CDR2 SYDVKM. V shed 3 bases and J shed 5 bases, with 13 bases lying between them. For the CDR3, the DNA is TGTGCCAGCAGTTTCGACATAACAGGTACTGAAGCTTTCTTT. Its translation is CASSFDITGTEAFF.

This clonotype was detected a few times. This chain links TRBV27 with TRBJ1-4, with unresolved D. Germline V CDR1 and CDR2: MNHEY, SMNVEV (reference sequence). The CDR3 consists of 15 residues. With 2 bases removed from V and 0 bases from J, the gap between germline ends came to 7 bases. The CDR3: CASSLGVATNEKLFF. Written as DNA, the CDR3 is TGTGCCAGCAGTTTAGGGGTTGCAACTAATGAAAAACTGTTTTTT.

This clonotype was recorded many times. V usage is TRBV6-1 and J usage is TRBJ1-5, with a tentative D call TRBD1 (5 bases). With 3 bases removed from V and 4 bases from J, the gap between germline ends came to 19 bases. Germline V lookup: CDR1 MNHNS, CDR2 SASEGT. The CDR3 sequence is 17 residues long. The CDR3: CASSDHQRRDWNQPQHF. In DNA, the CDR3 is TGTGCCAGCAGTGACCATCAACGCAGGGACTGGAATCAGCCCCAGCATTTT.

At least ten counts were recorded for this clonotype. V is TRBV3-1 and J is TRBJ2-7; perhaps TRBD2 as D (5 bases). The ends were cut back, 1 base at V and 2 bases at J, with 12 bases in the middle. The germline V gene has CDR1 LGHDT and CDR2 YNNKEL (reference sequence). The CDR3 consists of 15 residues. This chain's CDR3 is CASSQASGDTYEQYF. The CDR3 nucleotides read TGTGCCAGCAGCCAAGCAAGCGGAGACACCTACGAGCAGTACTTC.

This chain connects TRBV10-3 to TRBJ1-5, with a possible D match to TRBD1 (6 bases). With 8 bases removed from V and 4 bases from J, the gap between germline ends came to 12 bases. This CDR3 comprises 13 residues. Germline CDR1 and CDR2: ENHRY and SYGVKD. The CDR3 nucleotides read TGTGCCATCGGGATCACAGGGAATCAGCCCCAGCATTTT. Its translation is CAIGITGNQPQHF.

The chain links TRBV15 to TRBJ1-5; no reliable D call. CDR3 length: 12 amino acids. Deletions cut 1 base from V and 2 bases from J, with 0 bases between. Germline loops: CDR1 LNHNV, CDR2 YYDKDF (reference sequence). The CDR3 DNA sequence: TGTGCCACCAGCAGAGGCAATCAGCCCCAGCATTTT. Amino acids: CATSRGNQPQHF. Looking up the rest from reference TRBV15 and TRBJ1-5 gives the full variable domain: DAMVIQNPRYQVTQFGKPVTLSCSQTLNHNVMYWYQQKSSQAPKLLFHYYDKDFNNEADTPDNFQSRRPNTSFCFLDIRSPGLGDTAMYLCATSRGNQPQHFGDGTRLSIL.

This clonotype appeared a few times. The rearrangement joins TRBV6-1 to TRBJ2-1, with 13 nucleotides matching TRBD2. Germline V lookup: CDR1 MNHNS, CDR2 SASEGT. V dropped 7 bases and J dropped 5; count of bases not matched to a gene: 2. This CDR3 has 14 amino acids. Written as DNA, the CDR3 is TGTGCCAGCAACGGACTAGCGGGAGACAATGAGCAGTTCTTC. Translating gives CASNGLAGDNEQFF.

This clonotype was seen more than once but under ten times. A read error is possible here, since a much larger clone lies one base away. As the CDR3 is not closed by the conserved phenylalanine or tryptophan, this likely results from a read error. This chain uses TRBV6-1 with TRBJ2-7, with D hard to call. The DNA end is more similar to TRBJ2-5, so the J call may be wrong. CDR3 length: 13 residues. Looked up from germline, CDR1 is MNHNS and CDR2 is SASEGT. CDR3 DNA: TGTGCCAGCAGACCTCGTGACCGGCGGACCCAGTACTCC. Its translation is CASRPRDRRTQYS.

This clonotype was counted at least ten times. The chain recombines TRBV20-1 with TRBJ2-7, with a weak D call TRBD1 (5 bases). CDR3 length: 14 residues. Looked up from germline, CDR1 is DFQATT and CDR2 is SNEGSKA (reference sequence). V dropped 5 bases and J dropped 6 bases, with 20 bases sitting between them. The CDR3: CSAGRFAGFSEQYF. In DNA, the CDR3 is TGCAGTGCTGGACGATTTGCAGGGTTCTCCGAGCAGTACTTC.

The table lists this clonotype with a few counts. The V call is TRBV29-1, the J call TRBJ1-1; perhaps TRBD1 as D (5 bases). The CDR3 consists of 10 residues. V was cut by 4 bases and J by 10 bases, with 10 bases left in between. Germline CDR1 and CDR2: SQVTM and ANQGSEA. Here the CDR3 reads CSVGDLTAFF. The CDR3 nucleotides read TGCAGCGTTGGGGACCTTACAGCTTTCTTT.